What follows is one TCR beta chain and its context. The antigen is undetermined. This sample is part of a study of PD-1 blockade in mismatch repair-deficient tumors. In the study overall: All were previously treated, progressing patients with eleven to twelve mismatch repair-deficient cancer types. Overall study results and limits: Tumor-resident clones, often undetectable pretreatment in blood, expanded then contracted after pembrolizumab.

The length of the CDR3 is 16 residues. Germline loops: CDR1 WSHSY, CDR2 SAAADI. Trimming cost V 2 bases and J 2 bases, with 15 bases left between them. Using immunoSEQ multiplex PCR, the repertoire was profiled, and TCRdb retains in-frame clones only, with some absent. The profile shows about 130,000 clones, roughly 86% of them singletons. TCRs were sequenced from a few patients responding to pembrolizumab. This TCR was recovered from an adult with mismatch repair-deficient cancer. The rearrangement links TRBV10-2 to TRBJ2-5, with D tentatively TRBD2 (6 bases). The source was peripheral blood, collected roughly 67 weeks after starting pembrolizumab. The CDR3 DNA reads TGCGCCAGCAGTGAGACTAGCTGGTTAAAACAAGAGACCCAGTACTTC. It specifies CASSETSWLKQETQYF.